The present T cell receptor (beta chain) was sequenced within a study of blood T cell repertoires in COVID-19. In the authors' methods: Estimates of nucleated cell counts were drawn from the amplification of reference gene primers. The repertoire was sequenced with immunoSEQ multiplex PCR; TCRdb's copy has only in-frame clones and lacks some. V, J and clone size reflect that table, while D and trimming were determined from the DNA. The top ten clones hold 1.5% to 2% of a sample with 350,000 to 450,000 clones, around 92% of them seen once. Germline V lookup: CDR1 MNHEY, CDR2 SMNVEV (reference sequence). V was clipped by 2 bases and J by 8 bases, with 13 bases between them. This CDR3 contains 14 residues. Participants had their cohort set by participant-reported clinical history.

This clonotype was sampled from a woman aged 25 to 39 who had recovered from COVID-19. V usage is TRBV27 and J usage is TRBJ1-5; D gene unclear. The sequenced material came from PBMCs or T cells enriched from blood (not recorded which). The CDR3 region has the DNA TGTGCCAGCAGTTTAGCTCACAGCCTTAAGCCCCAGCATTTT. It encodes CASSLAHSLKPQHF.